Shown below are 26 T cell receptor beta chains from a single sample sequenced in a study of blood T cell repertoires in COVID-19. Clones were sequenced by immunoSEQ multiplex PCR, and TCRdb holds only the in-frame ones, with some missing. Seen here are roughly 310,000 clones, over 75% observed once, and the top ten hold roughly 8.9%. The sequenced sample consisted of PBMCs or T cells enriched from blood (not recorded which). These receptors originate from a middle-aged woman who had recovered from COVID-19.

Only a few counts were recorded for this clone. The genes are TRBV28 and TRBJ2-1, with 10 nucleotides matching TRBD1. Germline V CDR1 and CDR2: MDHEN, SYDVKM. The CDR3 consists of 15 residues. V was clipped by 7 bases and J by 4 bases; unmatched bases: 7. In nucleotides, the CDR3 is TGTGCCAGCAACCGAATGGGACAGGGGTACAATGAGCAGTTCTTC. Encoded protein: CASNRMGQGYNEQFF.

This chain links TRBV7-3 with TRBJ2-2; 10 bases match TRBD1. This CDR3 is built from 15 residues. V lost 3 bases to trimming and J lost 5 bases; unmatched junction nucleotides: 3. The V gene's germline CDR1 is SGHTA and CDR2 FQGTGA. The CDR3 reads CASSFGTGATGELFF. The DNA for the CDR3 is TGTGCCAGCAGCTTCGGGACAGGGGCAACCGGGGAGCTGTTTTTT. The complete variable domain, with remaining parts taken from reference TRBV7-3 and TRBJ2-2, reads GAGVSQTPSNKVTEKGKYVELRCDPISGHTALYWYRQSLGQGPEFLIYFQGTGAADDSGLPNDRFFAVRPEGSVSTLKIQRTERGDSAVYLCASSFGTGATGELFFGEGSRLTVL.

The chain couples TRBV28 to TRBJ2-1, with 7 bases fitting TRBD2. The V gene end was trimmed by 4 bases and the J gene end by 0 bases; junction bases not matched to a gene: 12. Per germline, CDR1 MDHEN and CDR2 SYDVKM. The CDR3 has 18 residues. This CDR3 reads CASSSPTSPQSSYNEQFF. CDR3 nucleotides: TGTGCCAGCAGTTCGCCGACTAGCCCCCAAAGCTCCTACAATGAGCAGTTCTTC.

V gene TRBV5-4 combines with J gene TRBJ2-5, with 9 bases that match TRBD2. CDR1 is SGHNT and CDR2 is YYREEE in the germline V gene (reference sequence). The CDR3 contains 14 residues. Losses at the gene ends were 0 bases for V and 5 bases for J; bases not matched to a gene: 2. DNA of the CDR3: TGTGCCAGCAGCTTGGACCTAGCGGGGGAGACCCAGTACTTC. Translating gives CASSLDLAGETQYF.

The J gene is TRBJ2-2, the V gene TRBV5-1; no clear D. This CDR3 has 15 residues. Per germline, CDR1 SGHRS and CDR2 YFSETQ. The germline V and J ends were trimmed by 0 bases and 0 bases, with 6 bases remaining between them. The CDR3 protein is CASSLVSANTGELFF. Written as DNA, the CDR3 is TGCGCCAGCAGCTTGGTTTCGGCGAACACCGGGGAGCTGTTTTTT.

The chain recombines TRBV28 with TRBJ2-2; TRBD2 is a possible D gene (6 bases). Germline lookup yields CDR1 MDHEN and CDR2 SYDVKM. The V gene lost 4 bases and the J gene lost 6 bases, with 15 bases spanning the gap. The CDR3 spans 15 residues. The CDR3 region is CASSWGVSVPGELFF. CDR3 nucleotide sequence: TGTGCCAGCAGTTGGGGGGTGTCGGTGCCCGGGGAGCTGTTTTTT.

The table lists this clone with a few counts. The CDR3 reads CASSRLMNTEAFF. Here the CDR3 DNA reads TGTGCCAGCAGTAGACTTATGAACACTGAAGCTTTCTTT. J is TRBJ1-1 and V is TRBV2; D is undetermined. In germline, CDR1 is SNHLY, CDR2 FYNNEI. The CDR3 totals 13 residues. Trimming took 5 bases from V and 0 from J, leaving 7 bases between them.

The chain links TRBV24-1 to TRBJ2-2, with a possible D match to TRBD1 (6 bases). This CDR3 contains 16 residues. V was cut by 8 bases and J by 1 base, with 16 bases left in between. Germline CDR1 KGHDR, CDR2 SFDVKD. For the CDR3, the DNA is TGTGCCACCATGAGTAACAGGGCGGAGAACACCGGGGAGCTGTTTTTT. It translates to CATMSNRAENTGELFF.

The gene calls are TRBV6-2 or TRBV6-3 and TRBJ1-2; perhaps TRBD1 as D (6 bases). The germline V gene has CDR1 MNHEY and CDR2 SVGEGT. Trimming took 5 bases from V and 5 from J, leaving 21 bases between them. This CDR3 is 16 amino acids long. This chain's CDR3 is CASSPYELGQRYGYTF. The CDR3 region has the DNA TGTGCCAGCAGTCCGTACGAACTCGGACAGAGATATGGCTACACCTTC.

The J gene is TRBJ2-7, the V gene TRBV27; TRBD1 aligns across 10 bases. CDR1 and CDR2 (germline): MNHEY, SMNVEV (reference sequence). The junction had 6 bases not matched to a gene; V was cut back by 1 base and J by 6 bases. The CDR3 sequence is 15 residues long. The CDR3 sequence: CASSLWGQGIGEQYF. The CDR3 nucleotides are TGTGCCAGCAGTTTATGGGGACAGGGGATTGGCGAGCAGTACTTC.

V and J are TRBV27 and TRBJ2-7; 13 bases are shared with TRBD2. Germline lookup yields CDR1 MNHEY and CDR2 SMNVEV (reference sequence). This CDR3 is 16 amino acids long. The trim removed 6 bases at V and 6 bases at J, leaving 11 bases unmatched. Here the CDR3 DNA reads TGTGCCAGCAGCCCAATCGGACTAGCGGGAGAGGGCGAGCAGTACTTC. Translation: CASSPIGLAGEGEQYF.

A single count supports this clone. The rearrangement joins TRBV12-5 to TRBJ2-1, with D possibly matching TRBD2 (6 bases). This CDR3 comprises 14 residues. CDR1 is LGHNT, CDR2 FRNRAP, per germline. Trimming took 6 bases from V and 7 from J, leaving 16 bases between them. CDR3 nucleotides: TGTGCTAGTGGCAGAGACGGGGGACGAAATGAGCAGTTCTTC. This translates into CASGRDGGRNEQFF.

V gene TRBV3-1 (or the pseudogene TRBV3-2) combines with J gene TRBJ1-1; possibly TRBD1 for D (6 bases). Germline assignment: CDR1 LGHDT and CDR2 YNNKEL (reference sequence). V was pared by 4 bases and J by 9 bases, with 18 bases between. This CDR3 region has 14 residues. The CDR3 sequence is CASSRANGGRKAFF. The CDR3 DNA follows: TGTGCCAGCAGCCGAGCGAACGGGGGGCGAAAAGCTTTCTTT.

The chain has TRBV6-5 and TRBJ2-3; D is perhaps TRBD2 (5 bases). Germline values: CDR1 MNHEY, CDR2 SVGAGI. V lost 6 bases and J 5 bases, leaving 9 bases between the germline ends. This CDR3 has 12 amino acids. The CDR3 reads CASREVGDTQYF. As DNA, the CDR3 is TGTGCCAGCAGGGAGGTTGGAGATACGCAGTATTTT.

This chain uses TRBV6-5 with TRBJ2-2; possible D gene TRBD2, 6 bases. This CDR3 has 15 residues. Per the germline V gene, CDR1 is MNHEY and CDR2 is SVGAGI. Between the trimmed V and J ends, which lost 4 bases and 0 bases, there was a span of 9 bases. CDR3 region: CASSSGTSNTGELFF. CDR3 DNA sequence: TGTGCCAGCAGTTCCGGGACTTCGAACACCGGGGAGCTGTTTTTT.

The CDR3 bases are TGTGCCACCAGCAGCGAATTACTAGCGACAGATACGCAGTATTTT. Its translation is CATSSELLATDTQYF. The V gene is TRBV15, the J gene TRBJ2-3; 7 nucleotides align to TRBD2. The V segment lost 3 bases and the J segment 3 bases; nucleotides outside the gene matches: 6. Germline V CDR1 and CDR2: LNHNV, YYDKDF (reference sequence). CDR3 size: 15 residues. The whole variable domain, filled in from reference TRBV15 and TRBJ2-3, reads DAMVIQNPRYQVTQFGKPVTLSCSQTLNHNVMYWYQQKSSQAPKLLFHYYDKDFNNEADTPDNFQSRRPNTSFCFLDIRSPGLGDTAMYLCATSSELLATDTQYFGPGTRLTVL.

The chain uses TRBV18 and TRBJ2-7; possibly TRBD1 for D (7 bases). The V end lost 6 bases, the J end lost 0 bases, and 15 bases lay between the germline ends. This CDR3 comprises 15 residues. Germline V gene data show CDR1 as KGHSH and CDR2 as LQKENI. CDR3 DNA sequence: TGTGCCAGCTCGAGAGGGGGGACAGTCTCCTACGAGCAGTACTTC. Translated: CASSRGGTVSYEQYF. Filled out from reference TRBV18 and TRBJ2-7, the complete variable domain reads NAGVMQNPRHLVRRRGQEARLRCSPMKGHSHVYWYRQLPEEGLKFMVYLQKENIIDESGMPKERFSAEFPKEGPSILRIQQVVRGDSAAYFCASSRGGTVSYEQYFGPGTRLTVT.

In nucleotides, the CDR3 is TGTGCCAGCAGCGTAAGCGGGAGATCCTACAATGAGCAGTTCTTC. Translation: CASSVSGRSYNEQFF. V usage is TRBV9 and J usage is TRBJ2-1; TRBD2 matches 8 bases. Unmatched junction bases numbered 1, after V lost 1 base and J lost 1 base. From germline, CDR1 is SGDLS and CDR2 YYNGEE. The CDR3 length is 15 residues.

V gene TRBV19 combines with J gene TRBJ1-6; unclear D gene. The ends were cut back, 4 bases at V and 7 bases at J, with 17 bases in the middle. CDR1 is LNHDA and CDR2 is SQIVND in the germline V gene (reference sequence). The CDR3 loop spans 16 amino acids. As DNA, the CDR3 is TGTGCCAGTAGTAGTTTACGCGAGGGTGGCAATTCACCCCTCCACTTT. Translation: CASSSLREGGNSPLHF. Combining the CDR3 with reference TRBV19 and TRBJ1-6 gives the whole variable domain DGGITQSPKYLFRKEGQNVTLSCEQNLNHDAMYWYRQDPGQGLRLIYYSQIVNDFQKGDIAEGYSVSREKKESFPLTVTSAQKNPTAFYLCASSSLREGGNSPLHFGNGTRLTVT.

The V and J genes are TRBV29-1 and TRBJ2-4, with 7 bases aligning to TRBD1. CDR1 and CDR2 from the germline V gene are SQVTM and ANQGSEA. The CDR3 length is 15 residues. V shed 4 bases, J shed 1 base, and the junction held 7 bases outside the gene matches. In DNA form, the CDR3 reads TGCAGCGTTGTTAGACAGGGTAGGGCCAAAAACATTCAGTACTTC. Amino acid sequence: CSVVRQGRAKNIQYF.

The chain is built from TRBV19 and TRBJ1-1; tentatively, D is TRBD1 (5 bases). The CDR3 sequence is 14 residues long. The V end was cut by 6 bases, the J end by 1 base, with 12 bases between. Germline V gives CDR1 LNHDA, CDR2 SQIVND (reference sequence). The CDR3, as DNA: TGTGCCAGTAGGCCAAGGGGTACGAACACTGAAGCTTTCTTT. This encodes CASRPRGTNTEAFF.

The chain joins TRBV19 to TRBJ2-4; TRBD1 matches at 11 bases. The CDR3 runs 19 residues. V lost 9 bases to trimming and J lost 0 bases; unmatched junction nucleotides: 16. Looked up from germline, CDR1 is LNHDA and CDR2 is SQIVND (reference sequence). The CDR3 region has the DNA TGTGCCAGGGATAAACCGGGACAGGGGGATCCTTTAGCCAAAAACATTCAGTACTTC. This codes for CARDKPGQGDPLAKNIQYF.

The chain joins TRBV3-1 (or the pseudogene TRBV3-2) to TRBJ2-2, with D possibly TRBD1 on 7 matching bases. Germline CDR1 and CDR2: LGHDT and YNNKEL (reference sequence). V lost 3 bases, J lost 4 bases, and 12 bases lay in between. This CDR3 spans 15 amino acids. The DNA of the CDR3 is TGTGCCAGCAGCCAGGCAGGGGGAGGCACCGGGGAGCTGTTTTTT. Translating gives CASSQAGGGTGELFF.

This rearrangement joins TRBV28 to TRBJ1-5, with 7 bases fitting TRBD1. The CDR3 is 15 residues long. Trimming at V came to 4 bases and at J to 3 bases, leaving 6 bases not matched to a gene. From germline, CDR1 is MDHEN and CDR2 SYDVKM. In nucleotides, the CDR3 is TGTGCCAGCAGTTCTCCCGGGACAGACAATCAGCCCCAGCATTTT. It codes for CASSSPGTDNQPQHF. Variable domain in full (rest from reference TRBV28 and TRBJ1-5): DVKVTQSSRYLVKRTGEKVFLECVQDMDHENMFWYRQDPGLGLRLIYFSYDVKMKEKGDIPEGYSVSREKKERFSLILESASTNQTSMYLCASSSPGTDNQPQHFGDGTRLSIL.

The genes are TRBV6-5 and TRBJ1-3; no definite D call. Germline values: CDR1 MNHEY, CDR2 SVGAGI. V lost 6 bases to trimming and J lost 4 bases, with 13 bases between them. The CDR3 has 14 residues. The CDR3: CASSPYTRGNTIYF. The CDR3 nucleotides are TGTGCCAGCAGCCCCTATACGAGGGGAAACACCATATATTTT.

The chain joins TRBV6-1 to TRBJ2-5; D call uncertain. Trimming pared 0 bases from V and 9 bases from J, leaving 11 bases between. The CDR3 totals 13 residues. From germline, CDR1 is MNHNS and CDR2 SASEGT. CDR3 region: CASSEAVVSPQYF. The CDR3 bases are TGTGCCAGCAGTGAAGCCGTTGTGAGCCCCCAGTACTTC.